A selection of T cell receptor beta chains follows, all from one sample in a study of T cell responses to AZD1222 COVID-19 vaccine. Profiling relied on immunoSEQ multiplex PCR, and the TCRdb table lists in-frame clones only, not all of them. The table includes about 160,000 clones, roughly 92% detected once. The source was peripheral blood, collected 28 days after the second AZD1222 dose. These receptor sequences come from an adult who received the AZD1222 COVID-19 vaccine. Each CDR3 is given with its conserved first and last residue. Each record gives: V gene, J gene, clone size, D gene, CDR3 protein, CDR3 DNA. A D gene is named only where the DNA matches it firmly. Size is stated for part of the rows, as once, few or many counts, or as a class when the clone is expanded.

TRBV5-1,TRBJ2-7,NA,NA,CASSFSLDSEQYF,TGCGCCAGCAGCTTTTCACTAGACAGCGAGCAGTACTTC
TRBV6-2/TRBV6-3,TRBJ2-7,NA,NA,CASSWGMEQYF,TGTGCCAGCAGTTGGGGAATGGAGCAGTACTTC
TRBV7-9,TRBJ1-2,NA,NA,CASSQKIGQTNRYGYTF,TGTGCCAGCAGCCAAAAGATTGGACAGACAAACCGGTATGGCTACACCTTC
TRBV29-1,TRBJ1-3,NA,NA,CSVEYRDSGNTIYF,TGCAGCGTTGAATACAGGGACTCTGGAAACACCATATATTTT
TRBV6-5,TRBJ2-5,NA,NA,CASSREETQYF,TGTGCCAGCAGCAGAGAAGAGACCCAGTACTTC
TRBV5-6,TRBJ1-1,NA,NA,CASSLAPGQGMNTEAFF,TGTGCCAGCAGCTTGGCCCCGGGACAAGGGATGAACACTGAAGCTTTCTTT
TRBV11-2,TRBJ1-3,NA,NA,CASTPGVRENTIYF,TGTGCCAGCACCCCGGGAGTGCGAGAAAACACCATATATTTT
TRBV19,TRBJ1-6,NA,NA,CASKNTGELGNSPLHF,TGTGCCTCCAAAAACACGGGGGAGTTGGGCAATTCACCCCTCCACTTT
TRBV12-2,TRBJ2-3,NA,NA,CASRPAGRADTQYF,TGTGCAAGTCGCCCAGCAGGCCGCGCAGATACGCAGTATTTT
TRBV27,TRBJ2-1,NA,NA,CASSFLIPSSYNEQFF,TGTGCCAGCAGTTTTCTTATTCCGAGCTCCTACAATGAGCAGTTCTTC
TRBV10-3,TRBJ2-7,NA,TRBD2,CAISESIGLAGQSGHEQYF,TGTGCCATCAGTGAGTCGATAGGTCTAGCGGGACAATCAGGGCACGAGCAGTACTTC
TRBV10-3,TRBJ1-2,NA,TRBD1,CAIRAGTVYGYTF,TGTGCCATCAGGGCCGGGACAGTCTATGGCTACACCTTC
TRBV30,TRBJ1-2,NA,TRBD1,CAWSRDRALTNYGYTF,TGTGCCTGGTCCCGGGACAGGGCCCTAACTAACTATGGCTACACCTTC
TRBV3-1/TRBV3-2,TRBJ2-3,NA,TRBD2,CASSGLAGEDTQYF,TGTGCCAGCAGTGGTCTAGCGGGAGAGGATACGCAGTATTTT
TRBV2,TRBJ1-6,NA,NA,CASSERFSNSPLHF,TGTGCCAGCAGTGAACGGTTCAGTAATTCACCCCTCCACTTT
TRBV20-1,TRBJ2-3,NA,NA,CSASKPSGTQYF,TGCAGTGCTAGTAAGCCGTCGGGTACGCAGTATTTT
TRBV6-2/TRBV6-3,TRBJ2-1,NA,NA,CASSYWESMSQFF,TGTGCCAGCAGTTACTGGGAATCAATGTCGCAGTTCTTC
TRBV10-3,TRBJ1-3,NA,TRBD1,CASKGQESSGNTIYF,TGTGCCTCCAAGGGACAGGAAAGCTCTGGAAACACCATATATTTT
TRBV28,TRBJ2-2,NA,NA,CASSSTGLNTGELFF,TGTGCCAGCAGTTCCACAGGATTGAACACCGGGGAGCTGTTTTTT
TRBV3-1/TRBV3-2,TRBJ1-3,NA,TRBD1,CASSPPSDRGTSGNTIYF,TGTGCCAGCAGCCCCCCGTCGGACAGGGGAACGAGTGGAAACACCATATATTTT
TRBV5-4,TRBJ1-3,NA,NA,CASSLTGFGNTIYF,TGTGCCAGCAGCCTTACAGGGTTCGGAAACACCATATATTTT
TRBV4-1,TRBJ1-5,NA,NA,CASSQADNRGNQPQHF,TGCGCCAGCAGCCAGGCCGACAACAGGGGCAATCAGCCCCAGCATTTT
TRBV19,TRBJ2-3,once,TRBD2,CATKTSGRGDTQYF,TGTGCCACCAAGACTAGCGGGAGGGGGGATACGCAGTATTTT
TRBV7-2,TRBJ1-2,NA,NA,CASSLTPTVRDYTF,TGTGCCAGCAGCTTAACCCCAACGGTCCGGGACTACACCTTC
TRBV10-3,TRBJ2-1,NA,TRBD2,CAIRERESFGNEQFF,TGTGCCATCAGAGAGCGGGAGAGTTTCGGCAATGAGCAGTTCTTC
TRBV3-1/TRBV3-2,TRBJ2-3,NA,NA,CASSQGGAGDTQYF,TGTGCCAGCAGCCAAGGCGGCGCGGGGGATACGCAGTATTTT
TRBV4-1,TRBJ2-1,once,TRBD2,CASSQDLTSGNMQFF,TGCGCCAGCAGCCAAGATTTGACTAGCGGGAATATGCAGTTCTTC
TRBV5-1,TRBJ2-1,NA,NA,CASSFRGSLEEQFF,TGCGCCAGCAGCTTCCGGGGGAGTCTGGAGGAGCAGTTCTTC
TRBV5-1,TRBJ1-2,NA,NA,CASSFDLGARGYTF,TGCGCCAGCAGCTTTGATCTGGGGGCCAGGGGCTACACCTTC
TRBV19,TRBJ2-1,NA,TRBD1,CATLGTGGGEQFF,TGTGCCACCTTGGGGACAGGGGGTGGTGAGCAGTTCTTC
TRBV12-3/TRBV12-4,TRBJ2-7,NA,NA,CASSWTSSYEQYF,TGTGCCAGCAGTTGGACCAGCTCCTACGAGCAGTACTTC
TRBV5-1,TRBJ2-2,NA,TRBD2,CASSSLAGGELFF,TGCGCCAGCAGCTCGTTAGCGGGCGGGGAGCTGTTTTTT